This record concerns one TCR beta chain sequence. Its matching antigen is unknown. Primers for the PCR totalled 60 Vbeta and 13 Jbeta. Assay used: immunoSEQ multiplex PCR; TCRdb lists only in-frame clones, some missing. The sample lists more than 110,000 clones; roughly 77% were seen once. V lost 2 bases and J 7 bases, leaving 15 bases between the germline ends. This CDR3 contains 15 residues. Germline V gene sequence: CDR1 MGHRA, CDR2 YSYEKL. The sample originates from a study of cytomegalovirus exposure and HLA in healthy donors. Study conclusions and caveats: Earlier analysis yielded a pattern in which most TCR beta V segments were productive about 87% or about 30% of the time.

This receptor was obtained from a man aged 25 to 40 in good health and CMV-seronegative. The sequenced sample consisted of PBMCs. The rearrangement uses TRBV4-1 and TRBJ2-1, with a weak D call TRBD1 (6 bases). The DNA of the CDR3 is TGCGCCAGCAGCCAACTGTCAGGGGAAAGGAATGAGCAGTTCTTC. It encodes CASSQLSGERNEQFF.